This is a list of T cell receptor beta chains from one sample in a study of control samples from healthy donors and cancer patients. Sequenced by immunoSEQ multiplex PCR; TCRdb stores in-frame clones only, minus some. The table records 98,000 or so clones, about four fifths of them present only once. The sample taken for sequencing was blood. These receptors all come from a woman younger than 45 in good health. Both conserved end residues are part of each CDR3. D genes are given only for firm matches. Some rows mark clone size as missing; the rest say once, few, many or name a class of expanded clone.

TGCGCCAGCAGCCAAGGGGACTTGGACAACAATGAGCAGTTCTTC,CASSQGDLDNNEQFF,TRBJ2-1,TRBV4-3,15,NA,NA
TGTGCCAGCAGTCCTGTGCGGGCCAACACCGGGGAGCTGTTTTTT,CASSPVRANTGELFF,TRBJ2-2,TRBV2,15,NA,NA
TGCAGTGCTAGTCTAGCGGGGCTTTGGGCCAACAATGAGCAGTTCTTC,CSASLAGLWANNEQFF,TRBJ2-1,TRBV20-1,16,NA,TRBD2
TGTGCCAGCAGCCAAAAGATTAGCGGGGGGCACTACGAGCAGTACTTC,CASSQKISGGHYEQYF,TRBJ2-7,TRBV3-1/TRBV3-2,16,NA,TRBD2
TGTGCCAGCTCACAGTCTCGGGCAGGGGGCAATGAGCAGTTCTTC,CASSQSRAGGNEQFF,TRBJ2-1,TRBV18,15,few,TRBD1
TGTGCCAGCAGTGAATTTGGGGAATCTAGGCAGTTCTTC,CASSEFGESRQFF,TRBJ2-1,TRBV25-1,13,few,NA
TGTGCCAGCAGTGATGACGGGGCCGGAGAGCAGTTCTTC,CASSDDGAGEQFF,TRBJ2-1,TRBV6-1,13,NA,NA
TGTGCCAGCAGCTTAGTGGGATTAGAGACCCAGTACTTC,CASSLVGLETQYF,TRBJ2-5,TRBV7-2,13,NA,NA
TGTGCCAGCAGCCCTAATCTCCGAGGGTACACTGAAGCTTTCTTT,CASSPNLRGYTEAFF,TRBJ1-1,TRBV9,15,NA,NA
TGTGCCAGCAGCACCCCAGCGGGGCTCTCCTACAATGAGCAGTTCTTC,CASSTPAGLSYNEQFF,TRBJ2-1,TRBV7-2,16,NA,TRBD2
TGTGCCATCCAGATGGGCGGGGGGGCCACGGAGACCCAGTACTTC,CAIQMGGGATETQYF,TRBJ2-5,TRBV5-4,15,NA,TRBD2
TGTGCCAGTAGTATAGGACGGGATACGCAGTATTTT,CASSIGRDTQYF,TRBJ2-3,TRBV19,12,NA,NA
TGTGCCAGCAGCGCTGACAGGGCGTACGAGCAGTACTTC,CASSADRAYEQYF,TRBJ2-7,TRBV4-2,13,NA,TRBD1
TGTGCCAGCAGTTACCACGACGGCGAGCAGTACTTC,CASSYHDGEQYF,TRBJ2-7,TRBV6-6,12,NA,NA
TGTGCCAGCAGCAAGGACTACTCGTACGAGCAGTACTTC,CASSKDYSYEQYF,TRBJ2-7,TRBV13,13,once,NA
TGTGCTAGTGGTCAACCAGGGACCGCCAAGGTGAACACTGAAGCTTTCTTT,CASGQPGTAKVNTEAFF,TRBJ1-1,TRBV12-5,17,NA,NA
TGCGCCAGCAGACGGTCGTTCCAAGAGACCCAGTACTTC,CASRRSFQETQYF,TRBJ2-5,TRBV5-1,13,NA,NA